This T cell receptor beta chain derives from a study of blood T cell repertoires in COVID-19. Study-wide background: Material from acute and convalescent COVID-19 was sourced from the United States, Italy and Spain. The cDNA or gDNA used as material had been derived from T cells, B-cell-depleted T cells, or PBMCs.

Trimming stripped 4 bases from V and 4 bases from J, with 20 bases between. The CDR3 has 17 residues. Per the germline V gene, CDR1 is MDHEN and CDR2 is SYDVKM. Produced via immunoSEQ multiplex PCR; TCRdb's table is partial and in-frame only. The data show about 280,000 clones, with approximately 91% seen just once and 0.94% held by the top ten. The source of this sequence is a woman in her 40s who had recovered from COVID-19. Specimen: peripheral blood. The rearrangement links TRBV28 to TRBJ2-1; TRBD2 is a possible D gene (5 bases). CDR3 in DNA: TGTGCCAGCAGTTCAATCGCTAGCTTAGGACCGTACAATGAGCAGTTCTTC. Translation gives CASSSIASLGPYNEQFF.